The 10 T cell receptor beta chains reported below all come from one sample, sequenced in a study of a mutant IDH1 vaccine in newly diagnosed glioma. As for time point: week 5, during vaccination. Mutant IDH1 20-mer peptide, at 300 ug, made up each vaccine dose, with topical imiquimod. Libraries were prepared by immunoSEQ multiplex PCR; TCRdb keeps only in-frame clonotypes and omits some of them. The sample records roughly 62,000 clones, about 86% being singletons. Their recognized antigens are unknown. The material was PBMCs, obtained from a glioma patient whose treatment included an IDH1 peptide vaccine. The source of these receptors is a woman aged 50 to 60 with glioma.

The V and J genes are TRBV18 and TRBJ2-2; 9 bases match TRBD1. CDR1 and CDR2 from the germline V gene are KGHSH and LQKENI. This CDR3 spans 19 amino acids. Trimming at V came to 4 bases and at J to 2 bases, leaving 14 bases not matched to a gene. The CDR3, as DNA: TGTGCCAGCTCACAATACCGGGACAGGGCCGACTTAAACACCGGGGAGCTGTTTTTT. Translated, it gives CASSQYRDRADLNTGELFF.

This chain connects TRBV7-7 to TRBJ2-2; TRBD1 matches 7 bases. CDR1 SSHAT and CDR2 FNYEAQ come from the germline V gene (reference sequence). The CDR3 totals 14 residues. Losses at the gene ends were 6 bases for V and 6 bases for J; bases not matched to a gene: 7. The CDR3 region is CASSTGVGAGELFF. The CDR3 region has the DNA TGTGCCAGCAGTACAGGGGTTGGAGCCGGGGAGCTGTTTTTT.

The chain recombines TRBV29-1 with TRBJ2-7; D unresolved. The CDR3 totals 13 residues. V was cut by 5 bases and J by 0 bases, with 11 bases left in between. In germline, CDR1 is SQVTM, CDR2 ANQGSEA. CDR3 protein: CSVKGLYSYEQYF. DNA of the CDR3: TGCAGCGTTAAAGGGTTATACTCCTACGAGCAGTACTTC.

The CDR3 DNA sequence: TGTGCCAGCTCACCCGTGCAGGCGGGAGGCTACACCTTC. This codes for CASSPVQAGGYTF. The V gene is TRBV18, the J gene TRBJ1-2; D is unclear. This CDR3 is built from 13 residues. The V and J ends lost 3 bases and 8 bases respectively, with 13 bases between them. The V gene's germline CDR1 is KGHSH and CDR2 LQKENI. The complete variable domain, with remaining parts taken from reference TRBV18 and TRBJ1-2, reads NAGVMQNPRHLVRRRGQEARLRCSPMKGHSHVYWYRQLPEEGLKFMVYLQKENIIDESGMPKERFSAEFPKEGPSILRIQQVVRGDSAAYFCASSPVQAGGYTFGSGTRLTVV.

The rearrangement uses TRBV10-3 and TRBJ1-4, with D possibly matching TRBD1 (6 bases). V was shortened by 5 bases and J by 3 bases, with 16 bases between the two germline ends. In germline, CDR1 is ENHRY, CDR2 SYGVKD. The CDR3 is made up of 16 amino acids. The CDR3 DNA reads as TGTGCCATCAGTAGGGCTTATGGGGGCTCTAATGAAAAACTGTTTTTT. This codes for CAISRAYGGSNEKLFF.

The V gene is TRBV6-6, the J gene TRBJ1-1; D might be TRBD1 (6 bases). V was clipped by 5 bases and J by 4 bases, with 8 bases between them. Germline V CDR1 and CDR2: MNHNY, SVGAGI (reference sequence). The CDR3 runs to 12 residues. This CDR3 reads CASSTGSTEAFF. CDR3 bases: TGTGCCAGCAGTACAGGGTCCACTGAAGCTTTCTTT.

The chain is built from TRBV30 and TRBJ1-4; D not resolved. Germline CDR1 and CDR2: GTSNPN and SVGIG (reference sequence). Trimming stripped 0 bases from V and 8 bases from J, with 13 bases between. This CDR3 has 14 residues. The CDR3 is CAWSVFAGREKLFF. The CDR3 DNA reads TGTGCCTGGAGTGTATTCGCAGGTCGGGAAAAACTGTTTTTT.

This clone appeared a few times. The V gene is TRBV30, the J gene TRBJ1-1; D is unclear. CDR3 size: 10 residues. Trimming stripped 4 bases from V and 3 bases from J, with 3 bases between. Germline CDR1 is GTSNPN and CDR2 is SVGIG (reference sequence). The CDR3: CAWTHTEAFF. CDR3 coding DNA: TGTGCCTGGACGCACACTGAAGCTTTCTTT.

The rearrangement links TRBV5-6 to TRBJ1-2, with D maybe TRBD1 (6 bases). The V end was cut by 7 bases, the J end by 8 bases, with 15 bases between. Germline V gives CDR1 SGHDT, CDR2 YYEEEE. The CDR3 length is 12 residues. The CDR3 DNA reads TGTGCCAGCTCCCAGGGGAAGACGGGCTACACCTTC. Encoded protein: CASSQGKTGYTF.

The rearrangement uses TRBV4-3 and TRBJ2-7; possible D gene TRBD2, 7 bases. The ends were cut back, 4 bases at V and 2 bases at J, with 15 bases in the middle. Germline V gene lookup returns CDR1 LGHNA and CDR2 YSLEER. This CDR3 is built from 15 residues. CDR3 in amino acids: CASSPGRGDPYEQYF. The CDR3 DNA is TGCGCCAGCAGCCCGGGGAGGGGGGACCCCTACGAGCAGTACTTC.